This TCR beta chain was retrieved from a study of blood T cell repertoires in COVID-19. Those who participated ranged in age from roughly 18 to 90 years and resided in around 22 US areas. Sequencing used immunoSEQ multiplex PCR; TCRdb keeps in-frame clones, though not all of them. The sample contains approximately 300,000 clones, 90% to 95% of which appear only once. Material: PBMCs or T cells enriched from blood (not recorded which). This TCR came from a woman younger than 45 who had been exposed to COVID-19.

The CDR3: CASSVLSRNSYNEQFF. Written as DNA, the CDR3 is TGTGCCAGCAGCGTACTCTCTAGGAACTCCTACAATGAGCAGTTCTTC. The chain carries TRBV9 and TRBJ2-1; D is unclear. CDR1 SGDLS and CDR2 YYNGEE come from the germline V gene. The CDR3 extends over 16 amino acids. Trimming left V 1 base short and J 0 bases short, with 11 bases between.